This paragraph reports one TCR beta chain. These data are taken from a study of fetal regulatory T cell absence and autoimmunity. J lost 4 bases, V lost 4 bases, and 6 bases had no gene match. This CDR3 is built from 15 residues. Looked up from germline, CDR1 is SGHNT and CDR2 is YYREEE (reference sequence). Profiled with immunoSEQ multiplex PCR; TCRdb holds only in-frame clones, not every one. The table has some 44,000 clones, just under 85% seen once. Sequenced input: cord blood. The rearrangement uses TRBV5-4 and TRBJ2-2; 8 bases match TRBD2. The source of this sequence is a newborn boy with IPEX syndrome. The CDR3 DNA reads as TGTGCCAGCAGCCCGGGGGGGCGGGGCACCGGGGAGCTGTTTTTT. Protein: CASSPGGRGTGELFF.